This T cell receptor (beta chain) comes out of a study of brain T cells in children with intractable seizures. CDR3 length: 14 residues. J lost 7 bases, V lost 4 bases, and 0 bases had no gene match. CDR1 and CDR2 (germline): MRHNA, SNTAGT. Using immunoSEQ multiplex PCR, the repertoire was profiled, and TCRdb retains in-frame clones only, with some absent. The repertoire holds roughly 80,000 clones, about 93% seen once, with 1.5% to 1.7% in the top ten. The gene calls are TRBV6-4 and TRBJ2-1, with 14 bases fitting TRBD2. The clonotype was recovered from a boy in the first two years of life with tuberous sclerosis and intractable seizures. The source was peripheral blood, collected at surgery. Here the CDR3 DNA reads TGTGCCAGCAGTGGGACTAGCGGGGGGAATGAGCAGTTCTTC. This sequence encodes CASSGTSGGNEQFF.